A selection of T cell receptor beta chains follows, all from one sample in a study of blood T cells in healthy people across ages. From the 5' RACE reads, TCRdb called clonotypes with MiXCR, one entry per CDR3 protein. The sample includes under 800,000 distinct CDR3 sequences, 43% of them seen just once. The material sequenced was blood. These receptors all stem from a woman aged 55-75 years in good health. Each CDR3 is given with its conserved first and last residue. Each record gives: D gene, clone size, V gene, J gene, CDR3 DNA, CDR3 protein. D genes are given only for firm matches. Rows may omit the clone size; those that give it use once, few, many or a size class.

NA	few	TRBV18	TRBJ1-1	TGTGCCAGCTCACCTCGTGGACCTAAACCCTTGATGAACACTGAAGCTTTCTTT	CASSPRGPKPLMNTEAFF
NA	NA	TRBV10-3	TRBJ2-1	TGTGCCATCAGTGAGGTCAGCGGCAATGAGCAGTTCTTC	CAISEVSGNEQFF
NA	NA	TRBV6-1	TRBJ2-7	TGTGCCAGCATACAGTTCTTGAATCCGCACGAGCAGTACTTC	CASIQFLNPHEQYF
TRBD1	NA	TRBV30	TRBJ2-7	TGTGCCTGGAGTCTTGGACAGGGCGGGGAGCAGTACTTC	CAWSLGQGGEQYF
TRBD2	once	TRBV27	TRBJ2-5	TGTGCCAGCAGATCCAGCGGGAGGGGAGAGACCCAGTACTTC	CASRSSGRGETQYF
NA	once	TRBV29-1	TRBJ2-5	TGCAGCGTCCCTCGCGGGTCAGGGTATAGGGAGACCCAGTACTTC	CSVPRGSGYRETQYF
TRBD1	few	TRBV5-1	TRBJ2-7	TGCGCCAGCAGCTCCTCGCCGGGACAGCGCGCCTACGAGCAGTACTTC	CASSSSPGQRAYEQYF
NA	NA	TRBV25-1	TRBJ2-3	TGTGCCAGCAGTGAAGCGTTCTCTACCACAGATACGCAGTATTTT	CASSEAFSTTDTQYF
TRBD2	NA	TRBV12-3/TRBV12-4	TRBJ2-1	TGTGCCAGCAGCGTACTAGCGGGGGACCATTACTCCTACAATGAGCAGTTCTTC	CASSVLAGDHYSYNEQFF
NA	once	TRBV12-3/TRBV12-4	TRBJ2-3	TGTGCCACTGCGCTCGGAAGGGGGGTGGGAGATACGCAGTATTTT	CATALGRGVGDTQYF
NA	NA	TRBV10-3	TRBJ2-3	TGTGCCATCAGCTTTCAGGGGACAGATACGCAGTATTTT	CAISFQGTDTQYF
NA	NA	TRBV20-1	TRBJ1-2	TGCAGTGCTAGAGAACAGGGACATGGCTACACCTTC	CSAREQGHGYTF
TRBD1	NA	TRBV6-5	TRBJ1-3	TGTGCCAGCAGTTACTCGACAGGGGGAAACACCATATATTTT	CASSYSTGGNTIYF
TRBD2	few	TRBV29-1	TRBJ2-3	TGCAGCGTGGCTCCTAGCGGGGGGGCCAAAGATACGCAGTATTTT	CSVAPSGGAKDTQYF
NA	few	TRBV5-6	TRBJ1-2	TGTGCCAGCAGCTTGGTACAGCCTAACTACGGCCACACCTTC	CASSLVQPNYGHTF
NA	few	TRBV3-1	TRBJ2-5	TGTGCCAGCAGAACAAGGACAGCGCAAGAGACCCAGTACTTC	CASRTRTAQETQYF
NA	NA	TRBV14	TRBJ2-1	TGTGCCAGCAGCTTCAACCGAGAGACCCAGTTCTTC	CASSFNRETQFF
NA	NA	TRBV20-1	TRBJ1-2	TGCAGTGCTAGTTGGCCGGGGGACTATGGCTACACCTTC	CSASWPGDYGYTF
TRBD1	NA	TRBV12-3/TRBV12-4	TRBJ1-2	TGTGCCAGCAGACCATCGGGACAGGGGAGCTATGGCTACACCTTC	CASRPSGQGSYGYTF
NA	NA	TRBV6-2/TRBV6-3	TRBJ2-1	TGTGCCAGCAGTCGATACACGAGCTCCTACAATGAGCAGTTCTTC	CASSRYTSSYNEQFF
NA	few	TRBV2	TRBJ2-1	TGTGCCAGCAGGACCGGGGCTTACAATGAGCAGTTCTTC	CASRTGAYNEQFF
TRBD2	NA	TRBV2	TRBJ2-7	TGTGCCAGCTCCCCGGACAGCGGGGGGTCCAGTGAGCAGTACTTC	CASSPDSGGSSEQYF
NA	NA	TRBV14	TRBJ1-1	TGTGCCAGCAGACCCTTTACGGGGTGGGACACTGAAGCTTTCTTT	CASRPFTGWDTEAFF
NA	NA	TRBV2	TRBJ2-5	TGTGCCAGCAAGAGGGACACCCAAGAGACCCAGTACTTC	CASKRDTQETQYF
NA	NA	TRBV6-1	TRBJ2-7	TGTGCCAGCAGTGAAAGGTCGGGGCCGTCCTACGAGCAGTACTTC	CASSERSGPSYEQYF
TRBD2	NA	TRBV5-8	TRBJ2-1	TGTGCCAGCAGCTCCCCAGCTAGCGGGGGTCGGTATGAGCAGTTCTTC	CASSSPASGGRYEQFF
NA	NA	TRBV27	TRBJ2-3	TGTGCCAGCGTACTTTATGATACGCAGTATTTT	CASVLYDTQYF
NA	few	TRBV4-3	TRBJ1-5	TGCGCCAGCAGCCAAGCCTCGGGGGTTCAGCCCCAGCATTTT	CASSQASGVQPQHF
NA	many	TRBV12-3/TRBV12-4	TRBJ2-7	TGTGCCGACGCCCAGGGGCACGAGCAGTACTTC	CADAQGHEQYF
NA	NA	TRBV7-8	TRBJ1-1	TGTGCCAGCAGCTTAGCGGGTTGGGACATTGAAGCTTTCTTT	CASSLAGWDIEAFF
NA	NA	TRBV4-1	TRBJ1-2	TGCGCCAGCAGTCACGAAAAAGGGGTTCCCACCTTC	CASSHEKGVPTF
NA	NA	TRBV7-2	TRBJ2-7	TGTGCCAGCAGCTCGGTTAGCGATCCTTACATCGACGAGCAGTACTTC	CASSSVSDPYIDEQYF
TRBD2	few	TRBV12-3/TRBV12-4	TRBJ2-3	TGTGCCAGCAGTTTCATAAGTCCCTATCTAGCGGGAGGAGATACAGATACGCAGTATTTT	CASSFISPYLAGGDTDTQYF
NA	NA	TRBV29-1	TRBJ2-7	TGCAGCGTTGTTTCGAATAGGGCCTCCTACGAGCAGTACTTC	CSVVSNRASYEQYF
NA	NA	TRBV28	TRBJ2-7	TGTGCCAGCAGTTTCAGGGGAATGGTTACGTCCTACGAGCAGTACTTC	CASSFRGMVTSYEQYF
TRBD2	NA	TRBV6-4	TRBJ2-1	TGTGCCAGCAGCCGAACGGGACTAGCGGGGAGCGGGCAGTTCTTC	CASSRTGLAGSGQFF
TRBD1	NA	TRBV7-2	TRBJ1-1	TGTGCCAGCAGTTTTCGGGGACAGCAAGCTTTCTTT	CASSFRGQQAFF
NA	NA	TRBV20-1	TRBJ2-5	TGCAGTGCTCTAATAGGGGGACAAGAGACCCAGTACTTC	CSALIGGQETQYF
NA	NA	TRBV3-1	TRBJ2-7	TGTGCCAGCAGCCAAGAGGGGTTTCTGGGCGAGCAGTACTTC	CASSQEGFLGEQYF
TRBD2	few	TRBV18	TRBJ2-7	TGTGCCAGCTCACCAAGGGAGGGCCTTCAGAACGAGCAGTACTTC	CASSPREGLQNEQYF
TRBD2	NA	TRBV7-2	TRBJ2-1	TGTGCCAGCAGCATCGGGACTAGCGGGAGTCATGAGCAGTTCTTC	CASSIGTSGSHEQFF
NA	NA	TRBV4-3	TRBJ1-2	TGCGCCAGCAGCCAAGACTTCGGACCCTCTCGGTATGGCTACACCTTC	CASSQDFGPSRYGYTF
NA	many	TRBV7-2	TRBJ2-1	TGTGCCAGCAGCGATTTGGCCACTGGGGATCCCTCCTACAATGAGCAGTTCTTC	CASSDLATGDPSYNEQFF
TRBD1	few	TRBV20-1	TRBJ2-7	TGCAGTGCTGGCCGGGACAGGGTAAAGTACGAGCAGTACTTC	CSAGRDRVKYEQYF
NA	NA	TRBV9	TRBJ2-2	TGTGCCAGCAGCGTCGCCCTGGGGAGCACCGGGGAGCTGTTTTTT	CASSVALGSTGELFF
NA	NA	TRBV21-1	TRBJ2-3	TGTGCCAGCGGCCCAAGATTAGCGGGAGGGCAGGGAACAGATACGCAGTATTTT	CASGPRLAGGQGTDTQYF
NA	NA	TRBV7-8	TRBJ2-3	TGTGCCAGCAGCTTACTGTCCGTGAGCACAGATACGCAGTATTTT	CASSLLSVSTDTQYF
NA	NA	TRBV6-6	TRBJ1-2	TGTGCCAGCAGTTCCTCACTTTATGGCTACACCTTC	CASSSSLYGYTF
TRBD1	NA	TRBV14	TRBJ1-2	TGTGCCAGCAGCCGGCAGGGGGCGAGCGGCTACACCTTC	CASSRQGASGYTF